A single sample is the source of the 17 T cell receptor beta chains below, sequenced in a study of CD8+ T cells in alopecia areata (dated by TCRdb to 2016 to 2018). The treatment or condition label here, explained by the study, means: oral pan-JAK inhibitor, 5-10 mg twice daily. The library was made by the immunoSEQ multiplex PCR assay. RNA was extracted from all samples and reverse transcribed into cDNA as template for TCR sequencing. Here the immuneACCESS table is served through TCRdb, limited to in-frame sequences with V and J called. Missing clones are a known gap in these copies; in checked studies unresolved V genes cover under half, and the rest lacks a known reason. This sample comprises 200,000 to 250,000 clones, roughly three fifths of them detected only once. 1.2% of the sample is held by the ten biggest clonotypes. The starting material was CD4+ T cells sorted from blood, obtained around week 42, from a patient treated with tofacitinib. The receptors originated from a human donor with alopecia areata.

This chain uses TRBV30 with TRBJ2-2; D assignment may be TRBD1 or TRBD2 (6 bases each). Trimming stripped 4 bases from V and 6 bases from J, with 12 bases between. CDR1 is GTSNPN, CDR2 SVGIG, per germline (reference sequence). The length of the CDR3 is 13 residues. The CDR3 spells CAWTHRGPGELFF. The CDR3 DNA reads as TGTGCCTGGACCCATCGGGGGCCCGGGGAGCTGTTTTTT.

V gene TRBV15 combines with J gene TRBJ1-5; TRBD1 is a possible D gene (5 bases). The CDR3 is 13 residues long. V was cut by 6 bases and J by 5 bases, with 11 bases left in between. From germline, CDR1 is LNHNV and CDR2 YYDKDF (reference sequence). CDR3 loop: CATRGGNDQPQHF. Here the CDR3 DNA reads TGTGCCACCAGGGGGGGGAATGATCAGCCCCAGCATTTT. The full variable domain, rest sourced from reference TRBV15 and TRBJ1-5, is DAMVIQNPRYQVTQFGKPVTLSCSQTLNHNVMYWYQQKSSQAPKLLFHYYDKDFNNEADTPDNFQSRRPNTSFCFLDIRSPGLGDTAMYLCATRGGNDQPQHFGDGTRLSIL.

The CDR3 spells CASSDGAGTGLRGYTF. The CDR3 nucleotides are TGTGCCAGCAGCGATGGGGCCGGAACGGGGTTGCGAGGCTACACCTTC. V is TRBV11-2 and J is TRBJ1-2; tentative D call: TRBD1 (5 bases). Per the germline V gene, CDR1 is SGHAT and CDR2 is FQNNGV. The V end was cut by 5 bases, the J end by 8 bases, with 24 bases between. This CDR3 contains 16 residues.

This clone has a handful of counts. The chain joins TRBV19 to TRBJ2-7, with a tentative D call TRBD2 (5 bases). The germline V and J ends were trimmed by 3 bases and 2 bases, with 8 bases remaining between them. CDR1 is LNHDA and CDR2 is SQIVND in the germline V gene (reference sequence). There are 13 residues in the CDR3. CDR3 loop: CASSMPGTYEQYF. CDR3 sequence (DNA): TGTGCCAGTAGTATGCCGGGGACCTACGAGCAGTACTTC.

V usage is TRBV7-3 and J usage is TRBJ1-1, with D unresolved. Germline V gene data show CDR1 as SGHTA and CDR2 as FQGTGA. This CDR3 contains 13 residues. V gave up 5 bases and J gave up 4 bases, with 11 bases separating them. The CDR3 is CASSPGVTTEAFF. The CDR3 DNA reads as TGTGCCAGCAGCCCCGGTGTTACCACTGAAGCTTTCTTT. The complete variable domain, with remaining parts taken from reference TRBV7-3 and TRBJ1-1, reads GAGVSQTPSNKVTEKGKYVELRCDPISGHTALYWYRQSLGQGPEFLIYFQGTGAADDSGLPNDRFFAVRPEGSVSTLKIQRTERGDSAVYLCASSPGVTTEAFFGQGTRLTVV.

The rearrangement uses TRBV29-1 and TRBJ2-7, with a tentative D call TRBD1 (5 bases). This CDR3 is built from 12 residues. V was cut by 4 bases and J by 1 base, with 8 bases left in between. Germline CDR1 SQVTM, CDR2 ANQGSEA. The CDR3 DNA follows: TGCAGCGTTGTAGGGGAATCCTACGAGCAGTACTTC. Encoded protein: CSVVGESYEQYF.

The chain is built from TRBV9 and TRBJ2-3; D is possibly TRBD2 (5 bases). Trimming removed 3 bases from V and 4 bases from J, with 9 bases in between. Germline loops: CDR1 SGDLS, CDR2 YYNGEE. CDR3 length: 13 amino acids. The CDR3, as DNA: TGTGCCAGCAGCGACCTAGCCTCAGATACGCAGTATTTT. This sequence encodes CASSDLASDTQYF.

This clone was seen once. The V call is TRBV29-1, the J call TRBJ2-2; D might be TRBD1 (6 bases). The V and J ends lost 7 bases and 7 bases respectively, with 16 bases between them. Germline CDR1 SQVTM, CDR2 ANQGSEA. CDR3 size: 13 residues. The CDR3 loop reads CSARGYGNGELFF. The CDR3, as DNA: TGCAGCGCAAGGGGGTATGGGAACGGGGAGCTGTTTTTT.

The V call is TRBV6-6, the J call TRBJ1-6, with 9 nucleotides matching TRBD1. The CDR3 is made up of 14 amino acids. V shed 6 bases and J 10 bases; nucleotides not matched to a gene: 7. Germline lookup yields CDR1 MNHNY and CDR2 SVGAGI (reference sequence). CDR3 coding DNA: TGTGCCAGCAGGGGGACAGGGTTGGGATCACCCCTCCACTTT. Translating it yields CASRGTGLGSPLHF.

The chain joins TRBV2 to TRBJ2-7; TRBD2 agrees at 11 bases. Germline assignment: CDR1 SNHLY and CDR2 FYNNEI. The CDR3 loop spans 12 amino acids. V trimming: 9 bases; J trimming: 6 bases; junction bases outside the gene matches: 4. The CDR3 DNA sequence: TGTGCCAGGACTAGCGGGGTCGGCGAGCAGTACTTC. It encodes CARTSGVGEQYF.

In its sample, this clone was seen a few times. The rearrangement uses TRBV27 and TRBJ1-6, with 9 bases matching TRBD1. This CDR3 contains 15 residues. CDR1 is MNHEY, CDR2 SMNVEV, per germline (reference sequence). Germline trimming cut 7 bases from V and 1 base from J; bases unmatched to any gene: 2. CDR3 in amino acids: CASTGTGSYNSPLHF. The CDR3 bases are TGTGCCAGCACCGGGACAGGGTCCTATAATTCACCCCTCCACTTT.

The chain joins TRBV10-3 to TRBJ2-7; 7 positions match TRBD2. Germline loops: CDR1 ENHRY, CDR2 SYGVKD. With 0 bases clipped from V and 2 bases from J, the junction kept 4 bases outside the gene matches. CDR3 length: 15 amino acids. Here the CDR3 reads CAISESLGTTYEQYF. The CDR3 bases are TGTGCCATCAGTGAGTCGCTTGGGACTACCTACGAGCAGTACTTC.

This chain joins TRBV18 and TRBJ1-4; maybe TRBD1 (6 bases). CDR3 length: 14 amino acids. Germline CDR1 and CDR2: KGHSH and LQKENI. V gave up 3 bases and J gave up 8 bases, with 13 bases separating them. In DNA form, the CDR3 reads TGTGCCAGCTCACCGGACAGAACCCCGGAAAAACTGTTTTTT. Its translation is CASSPDRTPEKLFF.

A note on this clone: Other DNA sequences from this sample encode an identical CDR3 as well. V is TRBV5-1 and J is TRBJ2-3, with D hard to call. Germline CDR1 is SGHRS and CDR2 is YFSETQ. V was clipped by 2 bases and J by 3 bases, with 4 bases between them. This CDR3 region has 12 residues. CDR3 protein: CASSLPTDTQYF. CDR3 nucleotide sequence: TGCGCCAGCAGCTTACCTACAGATACGCAGTATTTT.

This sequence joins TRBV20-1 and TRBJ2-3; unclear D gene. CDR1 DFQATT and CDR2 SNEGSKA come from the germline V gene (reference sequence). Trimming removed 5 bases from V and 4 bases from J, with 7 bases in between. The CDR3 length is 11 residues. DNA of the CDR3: TGCAGTGCTTCTCTTTCAGATACGCAGTATTTT. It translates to CSASLSDTQYF.

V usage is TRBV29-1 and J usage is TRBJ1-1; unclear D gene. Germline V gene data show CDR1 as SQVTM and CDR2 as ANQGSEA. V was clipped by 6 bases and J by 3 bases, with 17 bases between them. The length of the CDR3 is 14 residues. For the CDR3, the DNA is TGCAGCGTCTCTGAGGCAGCAATATACACTGAAGCTTTCTTT. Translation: CSVSEAAIYTEAFF.

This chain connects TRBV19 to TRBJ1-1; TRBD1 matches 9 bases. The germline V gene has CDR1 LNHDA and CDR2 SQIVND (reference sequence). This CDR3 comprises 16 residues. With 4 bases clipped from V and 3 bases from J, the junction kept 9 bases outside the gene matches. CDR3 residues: CASSTGTGWQDTEAFF. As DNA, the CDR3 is TGTGCCAGTAGTACAGGGACAGGGTGGCAGGACACTGAAGCTTTCTTT.